This T cell receptor beta chain appears in the sequencing data of a study of T cell repertoires in cytomegalovirus infection (dated by TCRdb to the late 2010s). The study in broad terms: The HLA type of each donor mattered for the analysis, because public TCR beta signatures pointed to carriage of CMV infection along with the matching HLA type. Overall study outcomes, separate from this receptor: Carriers of CMV infection plus the relevant HLA type were discriminated by the cumulative frequency of public TCR beta family members in the study cohort and in an independent roughly 340-donor cohort. The ex vivo response was dominated by HLA-C-restricted CMV-specific TCR beta clonotypes, which also provided the single most frequent clonotype in two of eight donors.

This clonotype was found a few times. Its antigen is currently not known. Base-call qualities are not available, and no considerably larger clone is one nucleotide away. Sequencing was carried out with an Illumina HiSeq 1500. TCRdb redid the processing of the public reads, applying fastp at Q25 and MiXCR, and retained in-frame beta chains. Entries are consolidated by CDR3 protein sequence, retaining the most common genes and DNA. Across this sample there are about 260,000 distinct CDR3 sequences, with less than 9.5% seen only once. Over 13% of the sample is held by the ten biggest clonotypes. The TCR comes from a human donor in good health (CMV status not recorded). Some clones in this sample may be carry-over from other donors' samples. Sequences were obtained from PBMCs.

CDR3 loop: CASSFKGADTEAFF. The sequenced DNA is TGTGCCAGCAGCTTCAAGGGGGCGGACACTGAAGCTTTCTTT. The V and J segments used are TRBV7-2 and TRBJ1-1; TRBD1 aligns with 7 central bases. There are 14 amino acids in the CDR3, from cysteine to phenylalanine inclusive. CDR3 DNA is the only sequence kept; it has 42 bases, read in frame from the first base. Trimmed from V: 3 bases; trimmed from J: 3 bases; junction bases lacking a gene match: 4. The germline V gene sets CDR1 to SGHTA and CDR2 to FQGNSA.